Listed here are 26 T cell receptor beta chains from one sample, sequenced in a study of T cells in localized non-small cell lung cancer. The table came from immunoSEQ multiplex PCR; TCRdb's copy has only in-frame clones and leaves some out. The sample consists of tens of thousands of clones, approximately 86% of them appearing once. The sequenced sample was peripheral blood, obtained before any cancer treatment. Receptors originate from a man aged 40 to 70 with stage I squamous cell lung carcinoma.

V usage is TRBV6-5 and J usage is TRBJ2-3; 9 bases map to TRBD1. Trimming removed 5 bases from V and 1 base from J; junction bases left unmatched: 1. CDR3 size: 14 residues. Looked up from germline, CDR1 is MNHEY and CDR2 is SVGAGI. In nucleotides, the CDR3 is TGTGCCAGCAGTAGACAGGGGGGCACAGATACGCAGTATTTT. Amino acid sequence: CASSRQGGTDTQYF.

The chain uses TRBV6-5 and TRBJ2-5, with a weak D call TRBD1 (6 bases). Trimming left V 6 bases short and J 1 base short, with 12 bases between. CDR1 MNHEY and CDR2 SVGAGI come from the germline V gene. This CDR3 has 14 amino acids. This CDR3 is CASRRDNAQETQYF. The CDR3 DNA is TGTGCCAGCAGACGGGACAATGCCCAAGAGACCCAGTACTTC.

The chain links TRBV5-1 to TRBJ1-2; 9 bases line up with TRBD1. Trimming removed 2 bases from V and 7 bases from J; junction bases left unmatched: 3. The germline CDR1 and CDR2 sequences are SGHRS and YFSETQ. This CDR3 contains 13 residues. CDR3 sequence reads: CASSLEQGAGYTF. The CDR3 DNA reads as TGCGCCAGCAGCTTAGAACAGGGGGCTGGCTACACCTTC.

The chain is built from TRBV7-6 and TRBJ2-1; D is undetermined. V was cut by 0 bases and J by 9 bases, with 9 bases left in between. The germline CDR1 and CDR2 sequences are SGHVS and FNYEAQ. The CDR3 covers 13 residues. DNA for the CDR3: TGTGCCAGCAGCTTAGCGAAGACCCTTGAGCAGTTCTTC. It specifies CASSLAKTLEQFF.

V and J are TRBV2 and TRBJ1-1, with D uncertain. Germline CDR1 reads SNHLY; CDR2 reads FYNNEI. The CDR3 has 13 amino acids. V was clipped by 1 base and J by 1 base, with 4 bases between them. The CDR3 DNA is TGTGCCAGCAGTGAAGAACAGAACACTGAAGCTTTCTTT. It encodes CASSEEQNTEAFF.

This clone was recorded only once. The chain has TRBV19 and TRBJ2-1, with 11 nucleotides matching TRBD1. Unmatched junction bases numbered 3, after V lost 2 bases and J lost 6 bases. Germline V gives CDR1 LNHDA, CDR2 SQIVND (reference sequence). This CDR3 is built from 15 residues. As DNA, the CDR3 is TGTGCCAGTAGTATAAGGGGACAGGGGGTCAATGAGCAGTTCTTC. Its translation is CASSIRGQGVNEQFF.

The chain uses TRBV18 and TRBJ1-2; D is unclear. The CDR3 totals 13 residues. The germline V gene encodes CDR1 KGHSH and CDR2 LQKENI. Trimming left V 3 bases short and J 0 bases short, with 5 bases between. The CDR3 here is CASSPNANYGYTF. DNA for the CDR3: TGTGCCAGCTCACCTAACGCTAACTATGGCTACACCTTC.

The CDR3, as DNA: TGTGCCAGTAAAAATTGGGGGACGACCCTCTCTGGGGCCAACGTCCTGACTTTC. As protein: CASKNWGTTLSGANVLTF. This chain links TRBV13 with TRBJ2-6; D may correspond to TRBD1 or TRBD2 (5 bases each). The CDR3 consists of 18 residues. The germline V and J ends were trimmed by 9 bases and 0 bases, with 21 bases remaining between them. Germline loops: CDR1 PRHDT, CDR2 FYEKMQ (reference sequence).

DNA for the CDR3: TGTGCCAGCAGTTCACCGTCGTACCGCACAGATACGCAGTATTTT. Protein sequence: CASSSPSYRTDTQYF. The V gene is TRBV28, the J gene TRBJ2-3; D call uncertain. Germline-derived CDR1 and CDR2 are MDHEN and SYDVKM. Trimming stripped 4 bases from V and 1 base from J, with 12 bases between. The CDR3 consists of 15 residues.

V gene TRBV11-1 combines with J gene TRBJ1-3; D is undetermined. CDR1 and CDR2 from the germline V gene are SGHAT and FQDESV (reference sequence). The CDR3 is 17 amino acids. Between the trimmed V and J ends, which lost 4 bases and 0 bases, there was a span of 16 bases. CDR3 protein: CASSYKSSAVSGNTIYF. The CDR3, as DNA: TGTGCCAGCAGCTATAAATCATCCGCAGTCTCTGGAAACACCATATATTTT.

The J gene is TRBJ2-7, the V gene TRBV4-2; TRBD2 might be the D (7 bases). V lost 0 bases and J lost 2, with 14 bases in between. This CDR3 is 16 amino acids long. Germline V gene sequence: CDR1 LGHNA, CDR2 YNFKEQ. The CDR3, as DNA: TGTGCCAGCAGCCAAGATGTCGCGGGGGCCCCCTACGAGCAGTACTTC. Protein: CASSQDVAGAPYEQYF.

This chain uses TRBV6-5 with TRBJ1-1, with D unclear. Germline CDR1 is MNHEY and CDR2 is SVGAGI. V was cut by 5 bases and J by 1 base, with 11 bases left in between. The CDR3 contains 14 residues. CDR3 DNA: TGTGCCAGCAGTAACCGGGCCACGAACACTGAAGCTTTCTTT. It encodes CASSNRATNTEAFF.

The chain employs TRBV28 and TRBJ1-1; D is unresolved. CDR1 MDHEN and CDR2 SYDVKM come from the germline V gene. Trimming took 0 bases from V and 1 from J, leaving 9 bases between them. The CDR3 has 15 residues. CDR3 sequence (DNA): TGTGCCAGCAGTTTATGGGCAGCCTCGAACACTGAAGCTTTCTTT. It yields the protein CASSLWAASNTEAFF.

The V and J genes are TRBV19 and TRBJ1-1; possible D gene TRBD1, 6 bases. The CDR3 totals 14 residues. Germline V gene lookup returns CDR1 LNHDA and CDR2 SQIVND (reference sequence). Between the trimmed V and J ends, which lost 8 bases and 11 bases, there was a span of 24 bases. The CDR3 DNA follows: TGTGCCAGTGGAACCGAAAGGGGGGCCCCAGAGGCTTTCTTT. Protein: CASGTERGAPEAFF. Complete variable domain (other parts from reference TRBV19 and TRBJ1-1): DGGITQSPKYLFRKEGQNVTLSCEQNLNHDAMYWYRQDPGQGLRLIYYSQIVNDFQKGDIAEGYSVSREKKESFPLTVTSAQKNPTAFYLCASGTERGAPEAFFGQGTRLTVV.

This clone appeared a few times. V usage is TRBV11-2 and J usage is TRBJ2-7; 8 bases line up with TRBD1. CDR3 length: 14 amino acids. The junction had 7 bases not matched to a gene; V was cut back by 4 bases and J by 5 bases. Germline CDR1 and CDR2: SGHAT and FQNNGV. The CDR3 is CASSSPRTGNEQYF. The CDR3 DNA sequence: TGTGCCAGCAGCTCGCCCCGGACAGGGAACGAGCAGTACTTC.

The chain has TRBV19 and TRBJ2-1; no clear D. The CDR3 loop spans 12 amino acids. V lost 2 bases to trimming and J lost 6 bases, with 5 bases between them. Germline CDR1 LNHDA, CDR2 SQIVND (reference sequence). The CDR3 DNA sequence: TGTGCCAGTAGTATAAATATCAATGAGCAGTTCTTC. Translation: CASSININEQFF.

This clone was counted once. The chain has TRBV19 and TRBJ1-6; unclear D gene. Per germline, CDR1 LNHDA and CDR2 SQIVND (reference sequence). With 4 bases removed from V and 10 bases from J, the gap between germline ends came to 8 bases. The CDR3 sequence is 12 residues long. The CDR3 coding sequence is TGTGCCAGTAGTAATCTGGGGTCACCCCTCCACTTT. Residues: CASSNLGSPLHF.

The CDR3: CSVERGRLETQYF. CDR3 DNA: TGCAGCGTTGAAAGGGGCCGCCTAGAGACCCAGTACTTC. This chain joins TRBV29-1 and TRBJ2-5, with D possibly being TRBD1 (5 bases). The CDR3 has 13 residues. Trimming left V 2 bases short and J 4 bases short, with 11 bases between. Germline V gene data show CDR1 as SQVTM and CDR2 as ANQGSEA.

V and J are TRBV2 and TRBJ2-2, with D maybe TRBD2 (6 bases). Germline values: CDR1 SNHLY, CDR2 FYNNEI. The V end was cut by 2 bases, the J end by 2 bases, with 9 bases between. The CDR3 is 15 amino acids. The DNA for the CDR3 is TGTGCCAGCAGTGAAATACTAGCTAACACCGGGGAGCTGTTTTTT. It encodes CASSEILANTGELFF. Based on the CDR3 plus reference TRBV2 and TRBJ2-2, the full variable domain is EPEVTQTPSHQVTQMGQEVILRCVPISNHLYFYWYRQILGQKVEFLVSFYNNEISEKSEIFDDQFSVERPDGSNFTLKIRSTKLEDSAMYFCASSEILANTGELFFGEGSRLTVL.

This clone was recorded only once. J is TRBJ1-1 and V is TRBV5-1, with D maybe TRBD1 (5 bases). Looked up from germline, CDR1 is SGHRS and CDR2 is YFSETQ. Trimming took 3 bases from V and 1 from J, leaving 13 bases between them. The CDR3 contains 15 residues. The CDR3 nucleotides are TGCGCCAGCAGCTGGGGGTTGAGGACGAACACTGAAGCTTTCTTT. This gives the protein CASSWGLRTNTEAFF.

V usage is TRBV4-1 and J usage is TRBJ2-4; no definite D call. The CDR3 contains 22 residues. V was cut by 1 base and J by 0 bases, with 28 bases left in between. From germline, CDR1 is MGHRA and CDR2 YSYEKL. CDR3 sequence: CASSQVLGLGSKPKEAKNIQYF. CDR3 nucleotide sequence: TGCGCCAGCAGCCAAGTTCTGGGGTTGGGTTCGAAACCCAAGGAAGCCAAAAACATTCAGTACTTC.

The J gene is TRBJ2-2, the V gene TRBV6-1; D gene unclear. This CDR3 region has 13 residues. The germline V gene encodes CDR1 MNHNS and CDR2 SASEGT. The germline V and J ends were trimmed by 4 bases and 3 bases, with 6 bases remaining between them. CDR3 sequence: CASSGQYTGELFF. The CDR3 DNA is TGTGCCAGCAGTGGACAATACACCGGGGAGCTGTTTTTT.

The chain links TRBV5-1 to TRBJ2-4; 9 bases agree with TRBD2. Germline V CDR1 and CDR2: SGHRS, YFSETQ. The CDR3 is 15 residues long. J lost 6 bases, V lost 4 bases, and 8 bases had no gene match. The CDR3 protein is CASSIKAGGLNIQYF. The CDR3 DNA reads as TGCGCCAGCAGCATCAAAGCGGGGGGTCTAAACATTCAGTACTTC.

This chain joins TRBV2 and TRBJ1-2; D gene uncertain. The CDR3 is made up of 12 amino acids. Trimming shortened V by 5 bases and J by 6 bases, and 10 bases separated the two germline ends. Germline CDR1 is SNHLY and CDR2 is FYNNEI. CDR3: CASSLGMDGYTF. The CDR3 coding sequence is TGTGCCAGCAGTCTGGGTATGGATGGCTACACCTTC.

The chain carries TRBV6-5 and TRBJ2-3, with D unclear. CDR3 size: 16 residues. Germline V gene sequence: CDR1 MNHEY, CDR2 SVGAGI. Trimming pared 0 bases from V and 8 bases from J, leaving 18 bases between. The DNA for the CDR3 is TGTGCCAGCAGTTACTCAGGACCGTCGGTCGGCGGTACGCAGTATTTT. Translated: CASSYSGPSVGGTQYF.

The CDR3, as DNA: TGTGCCAGCAGCTTCACGAACGGGGAGCTGTTTTTT. Translated, it gives CASSFTNGELFF. This chain connects TRBV11-3 to TRBJ2-2; D uncertain. Per germline, CDR1 SGHNT and CDR2 YENEEA. V lost 3 bases and J 7 bases, leaving 6 bases between the germline ends. The CDR3 extends over 12 amino acids.